This TCR beta chain comes out of a study of OX40 agonist ivuxolimab in advanced cancers. Overall study findings and caveats: Among patients with partial responses at 0.1-3.0 mg/kg, clonal expansion was among the lowest. Low normalized T-cell clonal expansion was additionally recorded for some nonresponders.

For this clone: Its target is not known.

Patients who had autoimmune disease history or got systemic immunosuppression were left out. The CDR3 length is 16 residues. V lost 1 base to trimming and J lost 4 bases, with 17 bases between them. The germline CDR1 and CDR2 sequences are LNHDA and SQIVND (reference sequence). Measured with immunoSEQ multiplex PCR; TCRdb has only the in-frame clones, and not every one. The table includes 55,000 to 65,000 clones, roughly nine tenths detected once. Sequenced material: CD4+ or CD8+ T cells sorted from blood, taken in a trial of the OX40 agonist ivuxolimab. The receptor's source is an adult with an advanced solid tumor such as melanoma, head and neck, liver or kidney cancer. The chain has TRBV19 and TRBJ2-7; D is uncertain. CDR3 DNA sequence: TGTGCCAGTAGTATAGCATCCGACCCGCCTAAGTACGAGCAGTACTTC. Its translation is CASSIASDPPKYEQYF.